The present entry profiles one TCR beta chain with its context. Antigen: not known. Germline-derived CDR1 and CDR2 are SGHRS and YFSETQ. V was trimmed by 2 bases and J by 0 bases, leaving 11 bases between them. This CDR3 region has 16 residues. Use of 60 Vbeta and 13 Jbeta primers characterized the PCR. Repertoires were generated with immunoSEQ multiplex PCR, while TCRdb's copy carries only in-frame clones and drops some. The data hold 150,000 to 200,000 clones, with about 75% observed a single time. The data were taken from a study of cytomegalovirus exposure and HLA in healthy donors. Study-wide context: Earlier sequencing of about 179 million T cells yielded roughly 100 million unique TCR beta sequences. The study, taken as a whole, reports: For cytomegalovirus status, the classifier reportedly gave diagnoses with high specificity and sensitivity. In a later analysis, HLA-C alleles had the fewest associated TCRs, DRB1 alleles the most. One variant, a missense change in DCLRE1C, was linked in a later analysis to TCR beta V- and J-gene trimming.

Sequencing was carried out using PBMCs. The chain links TRBV5-1 to TRBJ2-2; possibly TRBD2 for D (7 bases). The receptor's source is a woman aged 40 to 49 in good health and CMV-seropositive. CDR3 protein: CASSFGGPANTGELFF. CDR3 bases: TGCGCCAGCAGCTTCGGGGGGCCAGCGAACACCGGGGAGCTGTTTTTT.